The 17 T cell receptor beta chains given below trace back to one sample, sequenced in a study of blood T cell repertoires in COVID-19 (dated by TCRdb to about 2020). The library was made by the immunoSEQ multiplex PCR assay. In its TCRdb copy, this immuneACCESS table keeps in-frame sequences only and misses some clones. Where compared with another copy, unresolved V genes explain less than half of these, and the others have no known cause. The sample includes fewer than 100,000 clones, with roughly 82% observed a single time. About 20% of the sample is taken by the ten largest. Sample: peripheral blood. These receptors were taken from a woman aged 45 to 65 with acute or convalescent COVID-19.

The V gene is TRBV15, the J gene TRBJ2-3, with 8 bases fitting TRBD2. The CDR3 extends over 15 amino acids. V lost 8 bases and J lost 1; bases outside the gene matches: 8. Per germline, CDR1 LNHNV and CDR2 YYDKDF (reference sequence). CDR3 coding DNA: TGTGCCACCTCCGAAGCGGGAGTCGGCACAGATACGCAGTATTTT. This sequence encodes CATSEAGVGTDTQYF.

The chain recombines TRBV13 with TRBJ1-4; the D is unclear. The CDR3 is 16 residues long. Germline-derived CDR1 and CDR2 are PRHDT and FYEKMQ (reference sequence). V was trimmed by 1 base and J by 0 bases, leaving 9 bases between them. In DNA form, the CDR3 reads TGTGCCAGCAGCTTAGAGTTGGGAGCAACTAATGAAAAACTGTTTTTT. This sequence encodes CASSLELGATNEKLFF. The full variable domain, completed using reference TRBV13 and TRBJ1-4, is AAGVIQSPRHLIKEKRETATLKCYPIPRHDTVYWYQQGPGQDPQFLISFYEKMQSDKGSIPDRFSAQQFSDYHSELNMSSLELGDSALYFCASSLELGATNEKLFFGSGTQLSVL.

The table lists this clone with a few counts. This chain joins TRBV5-5 and TRBJ2-1; D perhaps matches TRBD2 (6 bases). CDR1 is SGHKS, CDR2 YYEKEE, per germline (reference sequence). This CDR3 is 15 amino acids long. The V gene lost 3 bases and the J gene lost 3 bases, with 13 bases spanning the gap. The CDR3 DNA reads TGTGCCAGCAGCTGGGAGGCTTATATCTACAATGAGCAGTTCTTC. Its translation: CASSWEAYIYNEQFF.

The chain has TRBV2 and TRBJ2-7, with TRBD1 identical over 7 bases. The CDR3 sequence is 15 residues long. The ends lost 4 bases at V and 5 bases at J; junction bases unmatched: 11. CDR1 and CDR2 (germline): SNHLY, FYNNEI. CDR3 DNA: TGTGCCAGCAGTGTACTGGGACAGTTGGGTAACGAGCAGTACTTC. Translation gives CASSVLGQLGNEQYF.

The genes are TRBV2 and TRBJ2-7, with a possible D match to TRBD1 (7 bases). The CDR3 spans 15 residues. V was clipped by 6 bases and J by 2 bases, with 17 bases between them. Germline CDR1 and CDR2: SNHLY and FYNNEI. DNA of the CDR3: TGTGCCAGCAGACCGACAGGGCGGGGCACCTACGAGCAGTACTTC. This gives the protein CASRPTGRGTYEQYF.

The chain employs TRBV28 and TRBJ2-1; the D gene is possibly TRBD2 (5 bases). The CDR3 sequence is 16 residues long. CDR1 and CDR2 from the germline V gene are MDHEN and SYDVKM. Between the trimmed V and J ends, which lost 6 bases and 4 bases, there was a span of 19 bases. This CDR3 reads CASSRPRAGIYNEQFF. DNA of the CDR3: TGTGCCAGCAGCCGTCCCCGGGCCGGGATTTACAATGAGCAGTTCTTC.

The chain employs TRBV20-1 and TRBJ2-5, with D uncertain. This CDR3 contains 11 residues. The germline V and J ends were trimmed by 0 bases and 7 bases, with 6 bases remaining between them. Per germline, CDR1 DFQATT and CDR2 SNEGSKA (reference sequence). CDR3 sequence (DNA): TGCAGTGCTAGAGAGGCCCCGACCCAGTACTTC. Translated, it gives CSAREAPTQYF.

The chain recombines TRBV9 with TRBJ1-2; TRBD1 agrees at 7 bases. Germline trimming cut 4 bases from V and 7 bases from J; bases unmatched to any gene: 10. The CDR3 is 14 residues long. Germline V gene data show CDR1 as SGDLS and CDR2 as YYNGEE. The CDR3 DNA reads TGTGCCAGCAGCCCAGGGGGACTTCAGGGTGGCTACACCTTC. Amino acids: CASSPGGLQGGYTF.

The chain employs TRBV19 and TRBJ1-1, with D unresolved. CDR1 and CDR2 (germline): LNHDA, SQIVND (reference sequence). V lost 3 bases, J lost 7 bases, and 18 bases lay in between. The CDR3 sequence is 15 residues long. In nucleotides, the CDR3 is TGTGCCAGTAGTATGGTTGCCCTTCGACGGGATGAAGCTTTCTTT. The encoded protein is CASSMVALRRDEAFF.

The rearrangement links TRBV6-1 to TRBJ2-7; D may be TRBD1 (6 bases). CDR3 length: 14 amino acids. Trimming took off 3 bases at V and 1 base at J, with 10 bases between the two ends. Looked up from germline, CDR1 is MNHNS and CDR2 is SASEGT. Here the CDR3 reads CASSDRDTSYEQYF. Written as DNA, the CDR3 is TGTGCCAGCAGTGATCGGGACACTTCCTACGAGCAGTACTTC.

The chain has TRBV18 and TRBJ1-6; a weak D match, TRBD1 (5 bases). Germline CDR1 is KGHSH and CDR2 is LQKENI. This CDR3 is 12 amino acids long. V lost 6 bases, J lost 10 bases, and 10 bases lay in between. As DNA, the CDR3 is TGTGCCAGCTCGACAGAGAAGTCACCCCTCCACTTT. Amino acids: CASSTEKSPLHF.

The chain has TRBV15 and TRBJ2-2; D perhaps matches TRBD2 (5 bases). From germline, CDR1 is LNHNV and CDR2 YYDKDF (reference sequence). The ends were cut back, 9 bases at V and 4 bases at J, with 9 bases in the middle. The CDR3 has 12 residues. CDR3 region: CATDSLTGELFF. The CDR3 coding sequence is TGTGCCACGGACTCTCTCACCGGGGAGCTGTTTTTT.

The chain joins TRBV19 to TRBJ2-5; 9 bases fit TRBD1. V lost 5 bases to trimming and J lost 3 bases; unmatched junction nucleotides: 4. The CDR3 loop spans 14 amino acids. CDR1 and CDR2 from the germline V gene are LNHDA and SQIVND (reference sequence). The CDR3 DNA follows: TGTGCCAGTAGTGCCTGGACAGGGGAAGAGACCCAGTACTTC. This sequence encodes CASSAWTGEETQYF.

The J gene is TRBJ2-1, the V gene TRBV11-1, with 8 bases fitting TRBD2. The V and J ends lost 0 bases and 2 bases, in that order; junction bases with no gene match: 6. Looked up from germline, CDR1 is SGHAT and CDR2 is FQDESV (reference sequence). This CDR3 has 17 residues. For the CDR3, the DNA is TGTGCCAGCAGCTTAGCTCTTCTAGCGGGCCCCTACAATGAGCAGTTCTTC. Encoded protein: CASSLALLAGPYNEQFF. Drawing the rest from reference TRBV11-1 and TRBJ2-1, the complete variable domain is EAEVAQSPRYKITEKSQAVAFWCDPISGHATLYWYRQILGQGPELLVQFQDESVVDDSQLPKDRFSAERLKGVDSTLKIQPAELGDSAMYLCASSLALLAGPYNEQFFGPGTRLTVL.

The chain recombines TRBV5-8 with TRBJ1-4, with D tentatively TRBD1 (5 bases). Trimming pared 0 bases from V and 0 bases from J, leaving 9 bases between. CDR1 is SGHTS, CDR2 YDEGEE, per germline. The CDR3 runs 16 residues. This chain's CDR3 is CASSLGTSTTNEKLFF. CDR3 nucleotide sequence: TGTGCCAGCAGCTTGGGGACATCAACAACTAATGAAAAACTGTTTTTT.

The chain couples TRBV7-2 to TRBJ2-1, with TRBD2 matching 7 bases. Per germline, CDR1 SGHTA and CDR2 FQGNSA. This CDR3 contains 19 residues. V lost 2 bases, J lost 2 bases, and 15 bases stayed unmatched. In nucleotides, the CDR3 is TGTGCCAGCAGCTTACCAACCGGGACGGGAGGACCTCCCTACAATGAGCAGTTCTTC. Protein sequence: CASSLPTGTGGPPYNEQFF.

V is TRBV18 and J is TRBJ2-5; D is ambiguous. Germline V gene data show CDR1 as KGHSH and CDR2 as LQKENI. The CDR3 runs 14 residues. The V end lost 5 bases, the J end lost 1 base, and 11 bases lay between the germline ends. Here the CDR3 DNA reads TGTGCCAGCTCATCGAACAGTCCCCAAGAGACCCAGTACTTC. It encodes CASSSNSPQETQYF.